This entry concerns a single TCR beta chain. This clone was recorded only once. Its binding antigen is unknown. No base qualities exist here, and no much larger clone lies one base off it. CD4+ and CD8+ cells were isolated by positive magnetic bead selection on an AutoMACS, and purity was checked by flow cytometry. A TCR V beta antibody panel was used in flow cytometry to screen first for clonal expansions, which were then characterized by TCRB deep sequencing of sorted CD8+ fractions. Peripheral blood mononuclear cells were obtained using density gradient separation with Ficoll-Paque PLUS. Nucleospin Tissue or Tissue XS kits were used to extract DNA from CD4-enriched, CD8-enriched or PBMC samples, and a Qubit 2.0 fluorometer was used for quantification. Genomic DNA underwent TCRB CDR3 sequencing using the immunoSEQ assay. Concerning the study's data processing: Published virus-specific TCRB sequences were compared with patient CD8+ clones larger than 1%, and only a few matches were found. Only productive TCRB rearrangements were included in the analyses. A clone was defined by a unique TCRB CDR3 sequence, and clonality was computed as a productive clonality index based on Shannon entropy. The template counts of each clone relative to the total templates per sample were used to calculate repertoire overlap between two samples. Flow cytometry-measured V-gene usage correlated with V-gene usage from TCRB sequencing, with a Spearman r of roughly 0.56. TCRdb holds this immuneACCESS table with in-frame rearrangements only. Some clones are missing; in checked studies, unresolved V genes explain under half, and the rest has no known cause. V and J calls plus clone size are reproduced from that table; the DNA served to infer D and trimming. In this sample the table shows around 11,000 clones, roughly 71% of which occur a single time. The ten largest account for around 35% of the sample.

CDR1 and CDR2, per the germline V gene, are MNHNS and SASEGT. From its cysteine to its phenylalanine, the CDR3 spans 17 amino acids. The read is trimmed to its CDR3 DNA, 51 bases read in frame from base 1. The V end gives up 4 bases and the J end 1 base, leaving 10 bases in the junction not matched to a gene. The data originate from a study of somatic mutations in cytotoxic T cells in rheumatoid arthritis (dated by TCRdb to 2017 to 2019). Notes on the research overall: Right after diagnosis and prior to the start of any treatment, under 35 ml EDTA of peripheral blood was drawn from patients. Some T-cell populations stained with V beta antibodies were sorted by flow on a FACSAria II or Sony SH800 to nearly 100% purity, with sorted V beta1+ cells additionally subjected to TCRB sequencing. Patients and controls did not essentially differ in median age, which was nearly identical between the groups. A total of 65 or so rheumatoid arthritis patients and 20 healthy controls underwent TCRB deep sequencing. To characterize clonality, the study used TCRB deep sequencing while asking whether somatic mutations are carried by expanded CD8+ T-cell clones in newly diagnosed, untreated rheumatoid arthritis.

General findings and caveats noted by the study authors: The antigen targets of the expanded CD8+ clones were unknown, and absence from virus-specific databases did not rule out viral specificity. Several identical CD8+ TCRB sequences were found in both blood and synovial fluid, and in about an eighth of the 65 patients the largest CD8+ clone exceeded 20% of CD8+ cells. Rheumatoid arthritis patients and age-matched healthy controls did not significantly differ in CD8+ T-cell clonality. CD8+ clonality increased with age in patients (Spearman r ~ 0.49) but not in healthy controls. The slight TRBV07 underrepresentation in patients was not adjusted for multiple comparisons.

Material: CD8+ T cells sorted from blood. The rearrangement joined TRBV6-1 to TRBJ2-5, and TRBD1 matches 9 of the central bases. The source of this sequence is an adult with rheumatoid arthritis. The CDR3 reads CASSGGRDRVFQETQYF. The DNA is TGTGCCAGCAGTGGGGGCCGGGACAGGGTCTTCCAAGAGACCCAGTACTTC.